What follows are 27 T cell receptor beta chains derived from one specimen sequenced in a study of blood T cells in healthy people across ages. Through a sample-barcoded 5' primer and a J-beta primer mix, a second PCR was run for roughly 7 to 11 cycles. A single record per CDR3 protein comes from TCRdb applying MiXCR to the 5' RACE reads. The repertoire holds about 1.6 million distinct CDR3 sequences, with around 35% as singletons. Sequenced input: blood. These receptors were collected from a woman between 25 and 40 years old in good health.

The chain has TRBV5-1 and TRBJ2-5; D could derive from TRBD1 or TRBD2 (5 bases each). Trimming left V 5 bases short and J 5 bases short, with 16 bases between. This CDR3 is built from 14 residues. The germline V gene has CDR1 SGHRS and CDR2 YFSETQ. The CDR3 is CASRVAGTMETQYF. The CDR3 coding sequence is TGCGCCAGCAGGGTCGCAGGGACGATGGAGACCCAGTACTTC.

V is TRBV4-1 and J is TRBJ2-5; either TRBD1 or TRBD2 may supply D (5 bases each). With the DNA end fitting TRBJ2-7 better, the J assignment may be wrong. The germline gives CDR1 MGHRA, CDR2 YSYEKL. CDR3 size: 17 residues. The CDR3 DNA is TGCGCCAGCAGCCAAGGAGTTGCCGGGACCCGCCTGGGCGAGCAGTACTTC. Amino acids: CASSQGVAGTRLGEQYF.

In regard to this clonotype: At one of its ends the junction is not consistent with the germline gene, which may arise from a read error. The chain has TRBV7-9 and TRBJ1-2, with 7 nucleotides matching TRBD1. The CDR3 has 15 residues. The germline V gene encodes CDR1 SEHNR and CDR2 FQNEAQ (reference sequence). The CDR3 spells CASNLWGTDNYGYIF. CDR3 in DNA: TGTGCCAGCAACCTTTGGGGGACAGACAACTATGGCTACATCTTC.

This clonotype has more than one count but fewer than ten. The chain employs TRBV9 and TRBJ2-1; 16 positions agree with TRBD2. Germline CDR1 and CDR2: SGDLS and YYNGEE. V gave up 4 bases and J gave up 8 bases; unmatched junction bases: 18. The CDR3 sequence is 20 residues long. CDR3 in DNA: TGTGCCAGCAGCTCCTGGGAGGGACTAGCGGGAGGGCCGGGGTTCCATGAGCAGTTCTTC. Protein: CASSSWEGLAGGPGFHEQFF. The whole variable domain, remainder taken from reference TRBV9 and TRBJ2-1, is DSGVTQTPKHLITATGQRVTLRCSPRSGDLSVYWYQQSLDQGLQFLIQYYNGEERAKGNILERFSAQQFPDLHSELNLSSLELGDSALYFCASSSWEGLAGGPGFHEQFFGPGTRLTVL.

The chain couples TRBV20-1 to TRBJ1-4; D uncertain. Germline CDR1 DFQATT, CDR2 SNEGSKA (reference sequence). The CDR3 sequence is 14 residues long. The CDR3 loop is CGSGLGSTNEKLFF. The CDR3 bases are TGCGGGTCGGGGTTGGGATCGACTAATGAAAAACTGTTTTTT.

This chain joins TRBV13 and TRBJ1-1; TRBD1 agrees at 8 bases. The germline CDR1 and CDR2 sequences are PRHDT and FYEKMQ (reference sequence). Germline trimming cut 0 bases from V and 4 bases from J; bases unmatched to any gene: 7. The CDR3 contains 16 residues. This CDR3 is CASSLGPGQGFTEAFF. DNA for the CDR3: TGTGCCAGCAGCTTAGGCCCAGGACAGGGCTTCACTGAAGCTTTCTTT.

The chain uses TRBV5-1 and TRBJ2-1, with 7 nucleotides matching TRBD1. With 7 bases clipped from V and 6 bases from J, the junction kept 7 bases outside the gene matches. This CDR3 has 13 residues. Looked up from germline, CDR1 is SGHRS and CDR2 is YFSETQ. The DNA for the CDR3 is TGCGCCAGCCGGACAGGTCCGGGCAATGAGCAGTTCTTC. This gives the protein CASRTGPGNEQFF.

The genes are TRBV6-2 or TRBV6-3 and TRBJ2-1; TRBD2 might be the D (7 bases). The assigned J gene may be wrong: the sequence end matches TRBJ2-7 better. The CDR3 consists of 17 residues. Germline loops: CDR1 MNHEY, CDR2 SVGEGT. CDR3 loop: CASSPGAGATLYNEQYF. In nucleotides, the CDR3 is TGTGCCAGCAGTCCCGGGGCGGGGGCGACCCTCTACAATGAGCAGTACTTC.

This clonotype was recorded at least ten times. This chain links TRBV10-3 with TRBJ2-7; 13 bases align to TRBD2. Germline V CDR1 and CDR2: ENHRY, SYGVKD. V lost 3 bases and J lost 5; bases outside the gene matches: 4. The CDR3 is 15 amino acids. The CDR3 nucleotides read TGTGCCATCAGTGACGGACTAGCGGGAGAGGACGAGCAGTACTTC. This sequence encodes CAISDGLAGEDEQYF.

This clonotype has a handful of counts. CDR3 coding DNA: TGTGCCAGTAACATCGGGACAGGGCTCATGAACACTGAAGCTTTCTTT. It translates to CASNIGTGLMNTEAFF. V is TRBV7-2 and J is TRBJ1-1; 9 nucleotides match TRBD1. This CDR3 has 16 residues. Unmatched junction bases numbered 11, after V lost 9 bases and J lost 0 bases. The germline gives CDR1 SGHTA, CDR2 FQGNSA.

This clonotype appeared a few times. The rearrangement links TRBV27 to TRBJ1-5, with a tentative D call TRBD1 (6 bases). Germline V gene data show CDR1 as MNHEY and CDR2 as SMNVEV (reference sequence). This CDR3 is 15 amino acids long. Trimming removed 5 bases at V and 3 bases at J, with 14 bases between. CDR3 loop: CASSVTGIVNQPQHF. In nucleotides, the CDR3 is TGTGCCAGCAGTGTAACAGGGATAGTCAATCAGCCCCAGCATTTT.

V gene TRBV12-5 combines with J gene TRBJ2-3, with 8 bases that match TRBD2. The CDR3 consists of 16 residues. V lost 6 bases to trimming and J lost 3 bases; unmatched junction nucleotides: 11. In germline, CDR1 is LGHNT, CDR2 FRNRAP. CDR3 protein: CASGGGTSGRTDTQYF. CDR3 in DNA: TGTGCTAGTGGCGGGGGGACGAGCGGGAGAACAGATACGCAGTATTTT. Full variable domain (missing parts from reference TRBV12-5 and TRBJ2-3): DARVTQTPRHKVTEMGQEVTMRCQPILGHNTVFWYRQTMMQGLELLAYFRNRAPLDDSGMPKDRFSAEMPDATLATLKIQPSEPRDSAVYFCASGGGTSGRTDTQYFGPGTRLTVL.

The chain uses TRBV6-4 and TRBJ1-1, with 8 bases lining up with TRBD1. This CDR3 contains 12 residues. Germline values: CDR1 MRHNA, CDR2 SNTAGT. V was pared by 3 bases and J by 9 bases, with 3 bases of the junction left unmatched. In DNA form, the CDR3 reads TGTGCCAGCAGTGATGGGACAGGAAAAGCTTTCTTT. Its translation: CASSDGTGKAFF.

The sample holds one count of this clonotype. This may be a read error, as it is one base from a much larger clone. The conserved closing phenylalanine or tryptophan is absent in this CDR3, likely reflecting a read error. The chain links TRBV5-6 to TRBJ2-4; 13 bases are a match to TRBD2. The DNA end is more similar to TRBJ2-7, so the J call may be wrong. Germline-derived CDR1 and CDR2 are SGHDT and YYEEEE. The CDR3 consists of 16 residues. In DNA, the CDR3 is TGTGCCAGCAGCTGGACTAGCGGGAGCCTCCCGTACGAGCAGTACTGC. It yields the protein CASSWTSGSLPYEQYC.

This clonotype was picked up a small number of times. CDR3 residues: CASSYWGTPDQPQHF. The DNA for the CDR3 is TGTGCCAGCAGTTACTGGGGGACGCCCGATCAGCCCCAGCATTTT. This chain uses TRBV6-6 with TRBJ1-5; D may be TRBD1 (5 bases). The CDR3 sequence is 15 residues long. Germline-derived CDR1 and CDR2 are MNHNY and SVGAGI (reference sequence). Trimming cost V 1 base and J 5 bases, with 12 bases left between them.

This clonotype was recorded many times. CDR3 DNA: TGTGCCACCCATTCGGGGCAGGACCAAGAGACCCAGTACTTC. Its protein product is CATHSGQDQETQYF. This chain links TRBV12-3 or TRBV12-4 with TRBJ2-5; D is perhaps TRBD1 or TRBD2 (5 bases each). V was shortened by 10 bases and J by 0 bases, with 15 bases between the two germline ends. The CDR3 is 14 amino acids.

In regard to this clonotype: This clone may be a read error of a much larger clone one base away. V is TRBV29-1 and J is TRBJ2-4; D may be TRBD2 (6 bases). The end of the DNA aligns better with TRBJ2-7, so the J call may be wrong. The CDR3 is made up of 14 amino acids. Per the germline V gene, CDR1 is SQVTM and CDR2 is ANQGSEA. CDR3 coding DNA: TGCAGCGTTGAAACGGGACGGGAGACCTACGAGCAGTACTTC. Translated, it gives CSVETGRETYEQYF.

The chain is built from TRBV28 and TRBJ1-1; no clear D. Germline CDR1 MDHEN, CDR2 SYDVKM. The length of the CDR3 is 12 residues. Trimming took 0 bases from V and 7 from J, leaving 6 bases between them. The CDR3 sequence: CASSLWDGEAFF. In DNA form, the CDR3 reads TGTGCCAGCAGTTTATGGGACGGTGAAGCTTTCTTT.

This clonotype was counted only a few times. This chain links TRBV3-1 with TRBJ2-5; D may be TRBD2 (5 bases). The CDR3 has 17 residues. CDR1 and CDR2 (germline): LGHDT, YNNKEL (reference sequence). The V gene lost 4 bases and the J gene lost 1 base, with 19 bases spanning the gap. The CDR3 loop reads CASSPSVEAAIQETQYF. Written as DNA, the CDR3 is TGTGCCAGCAGCCCATCCGTGGAAGCGGCTATCCAAGAGACCCAGTACTTC.

The chain uses TRBV5-1 and TRBJ2-7; D is possibly TRBD1 (5 bases). The CDR3 spans 15 residues. With 4 bases removed from V and 3 bases from J, the gap between germline ends came to 17 bases. Germline V CDR1 and CDR2: SGHRS, YFSETQ. The CDR3 DNA is TGCGCCAGCAGCCTTGATACGACAGCCATCTACGAGCAGTACTTC. Encoded protein: CASSLDTTAIYEQYF.

This clonotype occurred a few times. The chain has TRBV2 and TRBJ2-6, with TRBD1 matching 7 bases. Trimming removed 1 base from V and 0 bases from J; junction bases left unmatched: 3. The germline gives CDR1 SNHLY, CDR2 FYNNEI. The CDR3 sequence is 17 residues long. The CDR3 DNA is TGTGCCAGCAGTGAAGACAGGGGTTACTCTGGGGCCAACGTCCTGACTTTC. It codes for CASSEDRGYSGANVLTF.

The chain carries TRBV11-1 and TRBJ2-5, with D tentatively TRBD1 or TRBD2 (6 bases each). The V and J ends lost 6 bases and 4 bases respectively, with 15 bases between them. Germline CDR1 is SGHAT and CDR2 is FQDESV (reference sequence). This CDR3 comprises 14 residues. CDR3 DNA sequence: TGTGCCAGCAGGATAACGGGGGCTCTAGAGACCCAGTACTTC. Translation gives CASRITGALETQYF.

This clonotype was counted at least ten times. V gene TRBV28 combines with J gene TRBJ2-7; D might be TRBD1 or TRBD2, each matching 5 bases. Per the germline V gene, CDR1 is MDHEN and CDR2 is SYDVKM. This CDR3 comprises 14 residues. Trimming pared 3 bases from V and 3 bases from J, leaving 12 bases between. Here the CDR3 DNA reads TGTGCCAGCAGTTTGAGGGGTGGGAGCTACGAGCAGTACTTC. This gives the protein CASSLRGGSYEQYF.

Many counts were recorded for this clonotype. The V and J genes are TRBV7-2 and TRBJ2-3; 8 nucleotides agree with TRBD2. The CDR3 spans 15 residues. Looked up from germline, CDR1 is SGHTA and CDR2 is FQGNSA. J lost 5 bases, V lost 1 base, and 5 bases had no gene match. CDR3 in amino acids: CASSLVGLAVDTQYF. The DNA for the CDR3 is TGTGCCAGCAGCTTAGTAGGACTAGCCGTAGATACGCAGTATTTT. Full variable domain (remainder filled in from reference TRBV7-2 and TRBJ2-3): GAGVSQSPSNKVTEKGKDVELRCDPISGHTALYWYRQSLGQGLEFLIYFQGNSAPDKSGLPSDRFSAERTGGSVSTLTIQRTQQEDSAVYLCASSLVGLAVDTQYFGPGTRLTVL.

The table lists this clonotype with a few counts. This chain connects TRBV19 to TRBJ2-7; D remains ambiguous. The CDR3 length is 14 residues. From germline, CDR1 is LNHDA and CDR2 SQIVND (reference sequence). V gave up 8 bases and J gave up 6 bases, with 20 bases separating them. The DNA for the CDR3 is TGTGCCAGTGGACCTTCCGGGCTCAACAGCGAGCAGTACTTC. Residues: CASGPSGLNSEQYF.

This clonotype was detected only a few times. The rearrangement uses TRBV28 and TRBJ2-7, with 11 bases identical to TRBD2. Trimming removed 6 bases from V and 4 bases from J; junction bases left unmatched: 2. CDR3 length: 13 amino acids. Germline CDR1 and CDR2: MDHEN and SYDVKM. For the CDR3, the DNA is TGTGCCAGCAGAACTAGCGGGAGATACGAGCAGTACTTC. Residues: CASRTSGRYEQYF.

V is TRBV28 and J is TRBJ1-2; D unclear. V lost 6 bases to trimming and J lost 1 base, with 12 bases between them. CDR1 and CDR2 (germline): MDHEN, SYDVKM. The CDR3 consists of 14 residues. The CDR3, as DNA: TGTGCCAGCAGCCGGTTGGCAATTAACTATGGCTACACCTTC. It yields the protein CASSRLAINYGYTF.